One sample yielded the 10 T cell receptor beta chains listed below, sequenced in a study of cytomegalovirus exposure and HLA in healthy donors. Both 60 Vbeta primers and 13 Jbeta primers went into the PCR. Produced via immunoSEQ multiplex PCR; TCRdb's table is partial and in-frame only. The sample shows tens of thousands of clones, approximately 82% of them seen only once. Sequencing was done on a sample of PBMCs. These TCRs come from a woman younger than 35 in good health and CMV-seropositive.

This rearrangement joins TRBV19 to TRBJ1-4, with D uncertain. The CDR3 consists of 14 residues. The germline V and J ends were trimmed by 5 bases and 5 bases, with 12 bases remaining between them. Germline V lookup: CDR1 LNHDA, CDR2 SQIVND (reference sequence). The DNA for the CDR3 is TGTGCCAGTAGTCAGGCAGGACTAAATGAAAAACTGTTTTTT. This codes for CASSQAGLNEKLFF.

The chain joins TRBV5-1 to TRBJ1-4; D unresolved. Germline CDR1 is SGHRS and CDR2 is YFSETQ. The CDR3 runs 15 residues. The V end lost 0 bases, the J end lost 7 bases, and 13 bases lay between the germline ends. The CDR3 spells CASSLVGSGGEKLFF. Written as DNA, the CDR3 is TGCGCCAGCAGCTTGGTGGGCAGTGGTGGTGAAAAACTGTTTTTT.

This sequence joins TRBV6-4 and TRBJ2-1, with 13 bases matching TRBD2. Germline V lookup: CDR1 MRHNA, CDR2 SNTAGT. V dropped 6 bases and J dropped 8; count of bases not matched to a gene: 7. The length of the CDR3 is 15 residues. The CDR3 coding sequence is TGTGCCAGCAGCCGGACTAGCGGGAGTGAGGATGAGCAGTTCTTC. This sequence encodes CASSRTSGSEDEQFF.

The V call is TRBV5-1, the J call TRBJ1-1, with D maybe TRBD1 (6 bases). The CDR3 sequence is 14 residues long. The V end was cut by 1 base, the J end by 5 bases, with 12 bases between. Germline V gives CDR1 SGHRS, CDR2 YFSETQ. CDR3: CASSLTGLGTEAFF. DNA of the CDR3: TGCGCCAGCAGCTTGACAGGGCTGGGGACTGAAGCTTTCTTT.

This rearrangement joins TRBV5-1 to TRBJ2-1; TRBD2 matches 8 bases. The CDR3 is 15 amino acids. Germline V gene lookup returns CDR1 SGHRS and CDR2 YFSETQ. The trim removed 0 bases at V and 8 bases at J, leaving 7 bases unmatched. CDR3 sequence (DNA): TGCGCCAGCAGCTTGGTCACCGGGACTAGATATGAGCAGTTCTTC. Translating gives CASSLVTGTRYEQFF.

The rearrangement links TRBV7-2 to TRBJ2-3; perhaps TRBD2 as D (5 bases). The V and J ends lost 2 bases and 1 base respectively, with 7 bases between them. CDR1 and CDR2 from the germline V gene are SGHTA and FQGNSA. This CDR3 has 14 amino acids. CDR3: CASSLYGGTDTQYF. DNA for the CDR3: TGTGCCAGCAGCTTATACGGGGGCACAGATACGCAGTATTTT.

V and J are TRBV29-1 and TRBJ1-1, with D maybe TRBD1 (6 bases). The CDR3 extends over 14 amino acids. V gave up 4 bases and J gave up 3 bases, with 15 bases separating them. CDR1 is SQVTM, CDR2 ANQGSEA, per germline. The CDR3 region is CSVVGGAFDTEAFF. CDR3 DNA: TGCAGCGTTGTAGGGGGGGCGTTCGACACTGAAGCTTTCTTT.

The V and J genes are TRBV7-9 and TRBJ1-2, with D possibly TRBD1 on 6 matching bases. This CDR3 has 18 amino acids. Per the germline V gene, CDR1 is SEHNR and CDR2 is FQNEAQ (reference sequence). Trimming took 5 bases from V and 5 from J, leaving 27 bases between them. The CDR3 DNA reads TGTGCCAGCAGCAAAGTGACAGGCCCAATCTTCCTCCGATATGGCTACACCTTC. It specifies CASSKVTGPIFLRYGYTF. The whole variable domain, filled in from reference TRBV7-9 and TRBJ1-2, reads DTGVSQNPRHKITKRGQNVTFRCDPISEHNRLYWYRQTLGQGPEFLTYFQNEAQLEKSRLLSDRFSAERPKGSFSTLEIQRTEQGDSAMYLCASSKVTGPIFLRYGYTFGSGTRLTVV.

The chain joins TRBV7-2 to TRBJ2-2; 7 bases agree with TRBD2. The CDR3 consists of 14 residues. Germline V CDR1 and CDR2: SGHTA, FQGNSA. V shed 0 bases, J shed 9 bases, and the junction held 4 bases outside the gene matches. The CDR3 coding sequence is TGTGCCAGCAGCTTAGCGGGAGGGCCAAGGGAGCTGTTTTTT. Translated: CASSLAGGPRELFF. Combining the CDR3 with reference TRBV7-2 and TRBJ2-2 gives the whole variable domain GAGVSQSPSNKVTEKGKDVELRCDPISGHTALYWYRQSLGQGLEFLIYFQGNSAPDKSGLPSDRFSAERTGGSVSTLTIQRTQQEDSAVYLCASSLAGGPRELFFGEGSRLTVL.

This chain uses TRBV11-1 with TRBJ2-1; weak D call: TRBD1 (5 bases). The germline V and J ends were trimmed by 1 base and 7 bases, with 14 bases remaining between them. The CDR3 consists of 15 residues. The germline CDR1 and CDR2 sequences are SGHAT and FQDESV (reference sequence). CDR3 DNA: TGTGCCAGCAGCTTAGGGGTTCCAGGGAATAATGAGCAGTTCTTC. Translated, it gives CASSLGVPGNNEQFF.